A single sample gave rise to the 28 T cell receptor beta chains below, sequenced in a study of T cell responses to AZD1222 COVID-19 vaccine. Data came from immunoSEQ multiplex PCR; TCRdb stores just in-frame clones and leaves some out. Counted here are tens of thousands of clones, more than 90% occurring once; the ten biggest clones make up under 5%. Source: peripheral blood, taken 28 days after the second AZD1222 dose. The origin of the receptors is an adult who received the AZD1222 COVID-19 vaccine.

The genes are TRBV27 and TRBJ2-7; perhaps D is TRBD1 or TRBD2 (5 bases each). Trimming pared 0 bases from V and 2 bases from J, leaving 8 bases between. Germline CDR1 and CDR2: MNHEY and SMNVEV (reference sequence). This CDR3 region has 14 residues. The CDR3 nucleotides read TGTGCCAGCAGTTTATCGGGACGGGCCTACGAGCAGTACTTC. Its translation: CASSLSGRAYEQYF.

CDR3 nucleotide sequence: TGTGCCAGCAGCCCTCGAACAGGGGCCAATTCACCCCTCCACTTT. It codes for CASSPRTGANSPLHF. V gene TRBV9 combines with J gene TRBJ1-6, with TRBD1 matching 7 bases. CDR1 and CDR2 from the germline V gene are SGDLS and YYNGEE. V lost 4 bases and J lost 7; bases outside the gene matches: 8. The CDR3 has 15 residues.

This chain connects TRBV30 to TRBJ1-2; 8 bases are shared with TRBD1. Germline-derived CDR1 and CDR2 are GTSNPN and SVGIG (reference sequence). Trimming removed 5 bases from V and 5 bases from J; junction bases left unmatched: 4. CDR3 length: 12 residues. The CDR3 bases are TGTGCCTGGCAGGGGGCCTGGTATGGCTACACCTTC. Translation gives CAWQGAWYGYTF.

The chain carries TRBV7-3 and TRBJ1-3; D gene unclear. Germline CDR1 and CDR2: SGHTA and FQGTGA. This CDR3 comprises 12 residues. V lost 5 bases to trimming and J lost 3 bases, with 5 bases between them. Here the CDR3 reads CASSPDGNTIYF. The CDR3 DNA follows: TGTGCCAGCAGCCCGGATGGAAACACCATATATTTT.

This clone was seen once. This chain connects TRBV30 to TRBJ2-1; 7 bases map to TRBD2. Germline CDR1 is GTSNPN and CDR2 is SVGIG (reference sequence). J lost 9 bases, V lost 2 bases, and 19 bases had no gene match. This CDR3 is 17 amino acids long. CDR3 sequence reads: CAWSPTRLAGQTREQFF. The CDR3 DNA reads as TGTGCCTGGAGTCCTACCCGACTAGCCGGCCAGACGCGTGAGCAGTTCTTC.

The CDR3 region has the DNA TGTGCCAGCAGCTTCCAGGGGGGGTCTCTCTACGAGCAGTACTTC. Translation gives CASSFQGGSLYEQYF. V usage is TRBV7-9 and J usage is TRBJ2-7; possibly TRBD1 or TRBD2 for D (7 bases each). The CDR3 has 15 residues. Trimming shortened V by 3 bases and J by 3 bases, and 15 bases separated the two germline ends. Germline V gene data show CDR1 as SEHNR and CDR2 as FQNEAQ (reference sequence).

This sequence joins TRBV7-3 and TRBJ2-3, with a weak D call TRBD2 (5 bases). V lost 3 bases and J 10 bases, leaving 17 bases between the germline ends. The CDR3 sequence is 14 residues long. Germline V gene sequence: CDR1 SGHTA, CDR2 FQGTGA. CDR3 residues: CASSFGPAGVAQYF. The CDR3 nucleotides read TGTGCCAGCAGCTTCGGGCCCGCCGGGGTTGCGCAGTATTTT. The whole variable domain, filled in from reference TRBV7-3 and TRBJ2-3, reads GAGVSQTPSNKVTEKGKYVELRCDPISGHTALYWYRQSLGQGPEFLIYFQGTGAADDSGLPNDRFFAVRPEGSVSTLKIQRTERGDSAVYLCASSFGPAGVAQYFGPGTRLTVL.

A few counts support this clone. The rearrangement joins TRBV15 to TRBJ2-7, with 8 bases identical to TRBD1. This CDR3 contains 17 residues. Germline trimming cut 4 bases from V and 4 bases from J; bases unmatched to any gene: 15. The V gene's germline CDR1 is LNHNV and CDR2 YYDKDF (reference sequence). DNA of the CDR3: TGTGCCACCAGCATCACCTCCGTTACAGGGGGAGGATACGAGCAGTACTTC. Translation gives CATSITSVTGGGYEQYF.

The chain is built from TRBV9 and TRBJ2-1, with 8 bases fitting TRBD2. Unmatched junction bases numbered 8, after V lost 6 bases and J lost 6 bases. In germline, CDR1 is SGDLS, CDR2 YYNGEE. This CDR3 is 14 amino acids long. For the CDR3, the DNA is TGTGCCAGCACCCGGGTAGCGGGAACCAATGAGCAGTTCTTC. This sequence encodes CASTRVAGTNEQFF.

The chain is built from TRBV6-4 and TRBJ2-1; 8 bases fit TRBD2. CDR3 length equals 15 residues. The junction had 7 bases not matched to a gene; V was cut back by 3 bases and J by 6 bases. From germline, CDR1 is MRHNA and CDR2 SNTAGT. As DNA, the CDR3 is TGTGCCAGCAGTGAAAGCGGGAGTCGGCCCAATGAGCAGTTCTTC. Translating gives CASSESGSRPNEQFF.

This chain joins TRBV25-1 and TRBJ2-7; 7 bases fit TRBD1. Germline V gives CDR1 MGHDK, CDR2 SYGVNS. The CDR3 totals 13 residues. V shed 11 bases, J shed 3 bases, and the junction held 10 bases outside the gene matches. The CDR3 nucleotides read TGTGCCTCCCGGGACAGCTCCCTCTACGAGCAGTACTTC. Translating gives CASRDSSLYEQYF.

The chain couples TRBV18 to TRBJ1-5; D unclear. Trimming took off 4 bases at V and 0 bases at J, with 25 bases between the two ends. CDR3 length: 20 residues. Germline V gives CDR1 KGHSH, CDR2 LQKENI. The CDR3 protein is CASSQQVPFPLGYSNQPQHF. CDR3 nucleotide sequence: TGTGCCAGCTCACAACAAGTACCTTTTCCCTTAGGCTATAGCAATCAGCCCCAGCATTTT.

This chain joins TRBV4-3 and TRBJ2-2; D call uncertain. The CDR3 length is 13 residues. The germline gives CDR1 LGHNA, CDR2 YSLEER. Trimming took 3 bases from V and 6 from J, leaving 8 bases between them. The CDR3 sequence is CASSHLVSGELFF. For the CDR3, the DNA is TGCGCCAGCAGCCATCTAGTCTCCGGGGAGCTGTTTTTT.

This chain uses TRBV5-1 with TRBJ1-3; D remains ambiguous. Germline-derived CDR1 and CDR2 are SGHRS and YFSETQ. The CDR3 sequence is 16 residues long. V was trimmed by 0 bases and J by 0 bases, leaving 10 bases between them. CDR3 nucleotides: TGCGCCAGCAGCTTGGGAGTTGCGGCCTCTGGAAACACCATATATTTT. Its translation: CASSLGVAASGNTIYF.

V is TRBV7-9 and J is TRBJ1-1; D unresolved. Trimming left V 2 bases short and J 1 base short, with 11 bases between. CDR3 length equals 15 residues. Germline CDR1 reads SEHNR; CDR2 reads FQNEAQ (reference sequence). The CDR3: CASSLIWTANTEAFF. CDR3 sequence (DNA): TGTGCCAGCAGCTTAATTTGGACGGCGAACACTGAAGCTTTCTTT.

This chain uses TRBV3-1 (or the pseudogene TRBV3-2) with TRBJ2-7; D ambiguous. V gave up 4 bases and J gave up 4 bases, with 5 bases separating them. This CDR3 has 11 amino acids. Germline V gene lookup returns CDR1 LGHDT and CDR2 YNNKEL (reference sequence). The CDR3: CASSLNYEQYF. Here the CDR3 DNA reads TGTGCCAGCAGCCTCAATTACGAGCAGTACTTC.

This chain uses TRBV6-4 with TRBJ2-1; D unresolved. The CDR3 is 15 residues long. V lost 2 bases to trimming and J lost 7 bases, with 15 bases between them. Germline values: CDR1 MRHNA, CDR2 SNTAGT. DNA for the CDR3: TGTGCCAGCAGTGACAATCAGGCAACACCGAATGAGCAGTTCTTC. Its protein is CASSDNQATPNEQFF.

This clone has a single count. J is TRBJ1-2 and V is TRBV7-9, with TRBD1 matching 10 bases. V was clipped by 5 bases and J by 4 bases; unmatched bases: 16. This CDR3 is built from 18 residues. Germline CDR1 and CDR2: SEHNR and FQNEAQ (reference sequence). Written as DNA, the CDR3 is TGTGCCAGCAGCCCCACCCGGGACAGGGGAATGAGGAGCTATGGCTACACCTTC. It specifies CASSPTRDRGMRSYGYTF.

This chain uses TRBV28 with TRBJ1-3; D is unresolved. The CDR3 is 13 amino acids. From germline, CDR1 is MDHEN and CDR2 SYDVKM. V lost 7 bases, J lost 0 bases, and 7 bases lay in between. The CDR3 DNA reads as TGTGCCAGCATCCCGACCTCTGGAAACACCATATATTTT. The encoded protein is CASIPTSGNTIYF.

This chain connects TRBV30 to TRBJ2-1; D is ambiguous. Trimming cost V 0 bases and J 4 bases, with 7 bases left between them. The CDR3 runs to 13 residues. CDR1 GTSNPN and CDR2 SVGIG come from the germline V gene (reference sequence). Written as DNA, the CDR3 is TGTGCCTGGAGTGTACGTGGATACAATGAGCAGTTCTTC. This encodes CAWSVRGYNEQFF.

The V call is TRBV7-9, the J call TRBJ2-5; 7 bases fit TRBD2. The J segment lost 0 bases and the V segment lost 3 bases, leaving 13 bases of the junction unmatched. The CDR3 consists of 18 residues. Germline CDR1 reads SEHNR; CDR2 reads FQNEAQ (reference sequence). CDR3 region: CASSLPAGVASYQETQYF. The DNA for the CDR3 is TGTGCCAGCAGCTTGCCCGCGGGAGTAGCCTCGTACCAAGAGACCCAGTACTTC. Full variable domain (outside the CDR3, taken from reference TRBV7-9 and TRBJ2-5): DTGVSQNPRHKITKRGQNVTFRCDPISEHNRLYWYRQTLGQGPEFLTYFQNEAQLEKSRLLSDRFSAERPKGSFSTLEIQRTEQGDSAMYLCASSLPAGVASYQETQYFGPGTRLLVL.

The CDR3 loop is CASMKSGRAGVGELFF. The DNA for the CDR3 is TGTGCCAGCATGAAAAGCGGGAGGGCTGGAGTCGGGGAGCTGTTTTTT. The chain carries TRBV6-6 and TRBJ2-2, with 10 bases aligning to TRBD2. Germline assignment: CDR1 MNHNY and CDR2 SVGAGI (reference sequence). The CDR3 totals 16 residues. V was pared by 7 bases and J by 7 bases, with 12 bases of the junction left unmatched.

The V and J genes are TRBV5-8 and TRBJ1-5; D is undetermined. The CDR3 has 14 residues. Trimming removed 5 bases from V and 1 base from J, with 10 bases in between. CDR1 SGHTS and CDR2 YDEGEE come from the germline V gene. In DNA form, the CDR3 reads TGTGCCAGCAGTCCCGGAGGGAGCAATCAGCCCCAGCATTTT. Encoded protein: CASSPGGSNQPQHF.

The chain joins TRBV6-1 to TRBJ2-5; D possibly corresponds to TRBD2 (6 bases). This CDR3 contains 15 residues. Germline CDR1 reads MNHNS; CDR2 reads SASEGT. The V gene lost 1 base and the J gene lost 2 bases, with 11 bases spanning the gap. The chain's CDR3 is CASSEGPAGQETQYF. DNA of the CDR3: TGTGCCAGCAGTGAAGGGCCGGCGGGGCAAGAGACCCAGTACTTC.

The chain joins TRBV10-3 to TRBJ1-4; TRBD1 matches at 9 bases. V lost 8 bases to trimming and J lost 7 bases; unmatched junction nucleotides: 14. This CDR3 has 16 residues. Per germline, CDR1 ENHRY and CDR2 SYGVKD. Written as DNA, the CDR3 is TGTGCCATCGGGGGGACAGGGCAAGGCGTAGGTGAAAAACTGTTTTTT. It specifies CAIGGTGQGVGEKLFF.

The CDR3 loop reads CASSLLPTGSGANVLTF. DNA for the CDR3: TGTGCCAGCAGCTTACTCCCTACAGGGAGTGGGGCCAACGTCCTGACTTTC. J is TRBJ2-6 and V is TRBV7-3; weak D call: TRBD1 (6 bases). V was shortened by 2 bases and J by 3 bases, with 14 bases between the two germline ends. Germline V CDR1 and CDR2: SGHTA, FQGTGA. CDR3 length: 17 amino acids.

This clone was picked up one time. V is TRBV5-3 and J is TRBJ2-1; TRBD2 aligns across 9 bases. TRBV5-3 is an open reading frame, and its role is uncertain. The CDR3 has 15 amino acids. V dropped 3 bases and J dropped 9; count of bases not matched to a gene: 10. The CDR3 DNA is TGTGCCAGAAGCTCGATCCTTAGCGGGAGCGGTGAGCAGTTCTTC. Protein product: CARSSILSGSGEQFF.

The chain uses TRBV7-2 and TRBJ2-1, with 12 bases matching TRBD2. Germline CDR1 is SGHTA and CDR2 is FQGNSA. The CDR3 loop spans 16 amino acids. V lost 5 bases, J lost 12 bases, and 14 bases stayed unmatched. The CDR3 DNA reads TGTGCCAGCAGCCCCCGGGGTACTAGCGGGGGGTGGGGGCAGTTCTTC. This codes for CASSPRGTSGGWGQFF.